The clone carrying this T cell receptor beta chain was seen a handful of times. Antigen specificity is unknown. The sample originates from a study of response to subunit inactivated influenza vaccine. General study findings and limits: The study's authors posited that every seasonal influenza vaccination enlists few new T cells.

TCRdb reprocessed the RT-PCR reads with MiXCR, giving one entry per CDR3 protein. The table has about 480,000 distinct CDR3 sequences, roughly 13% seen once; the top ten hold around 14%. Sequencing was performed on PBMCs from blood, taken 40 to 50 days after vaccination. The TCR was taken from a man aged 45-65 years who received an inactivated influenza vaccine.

CDR3 DNA sequence: TGTGCCTGGAGGGCCCAGTTGAACACTGAAGCTTTCTTT. Its translation is CAWRAQLNTEAFF. The V call is TRBV30, the J call TRBJ1-1; unclear D gene. V lost 3 bases, J lost 0 bases, and 8 bases lay in between. The germline CDR1 and CDR2 sequences are GTSNPN and SVGIG (reference sequence). The CDR3 extends over 13 amino acids.